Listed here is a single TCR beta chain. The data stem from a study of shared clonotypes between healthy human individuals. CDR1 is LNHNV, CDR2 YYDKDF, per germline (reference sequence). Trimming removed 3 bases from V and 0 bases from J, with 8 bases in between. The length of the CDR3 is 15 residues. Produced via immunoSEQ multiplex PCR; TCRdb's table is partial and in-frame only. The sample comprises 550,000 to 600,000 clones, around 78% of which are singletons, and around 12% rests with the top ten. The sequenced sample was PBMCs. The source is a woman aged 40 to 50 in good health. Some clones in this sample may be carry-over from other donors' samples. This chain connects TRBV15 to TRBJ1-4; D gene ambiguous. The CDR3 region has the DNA TGTGCCACCAGCAGTTATACTGCAACTAATGAAAAACTGTTTTTT. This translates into CATSSYTATNEKLFF.